The 26 T cell receptor beta chains below come from one sample, sequenced in a study of blood T cells in healthy people across ages. Through a sample-barcoded 5' primer and a J-beta primer mix, a second PCR was run for about 7 to 12 cycles. One entry per CDR3 protein, called by TCRdb with MiXCR from the 5' RACE reads. The sample carries 650,000 to 800,000 distinct CDR3 sequences, approximately 44% recorded once. The sample comprised blood. These receptors were taken from a man aged 55-75 years in good health.

The chain links TRBV6-2 or TRBV6-3 to TRBJ2-4; D tentatively fits TRBD1 or TRBD2 (5 bases each). Matching the DNA end better, TRBJ2-7 makes the J call doubtful. Germline V gene data show CDR1 as MNHEY and CDR2 as SVGEGT. The CDR3 loop spans 15 amino acids. CDR3 residues: CASSYRDGSRYEQYF. CDR3 nucleotides: TGTGCCAGCAGTTACCGGGACGGTTCGCGGTACGAGCAGTACTTC.

This clonotype was seen just once. The V and J genes are TRBV6-1 and TRBJ2-7; D may be TRBD1 (6 bases). The better agreement between TRBJ2-5 and the DNA end casts doubt on the J call. Germline values: CDR1 MNHNS, CDR2 SASEGT. CDR3 length: 12 amino acids. This CDR3 is CASKRTEETQYF. The CDR3 region has the DNA TGTGCCAGCAAACGGACAGAGGAGACCCAGTACTTC.

In the case of this clonotype: A clone one base away is much larger, so this may be a read error. This chain links TRBV12-3 or TRBV12-4 with TRBJ2-1; D call uncertain. V lost 5 bases, J lost 6 bases, and 14 bases lay in between. This CDR3 comprises 14 residues. CDR3 protein: CASSVSLGRNEQFF. DNA of the CDR3: TGTGCCAGCAGTGTAAGCCTCGGACGCAATGAGCAGTTCTTC.

This clonotype was recorded at least ten times. In DNA form, the CDR3 reads TGTGCCAGCAGCTTAGAGGCCAGCTGGACCTACGAGCAGTACTTC. Protein: CASSLEASWTYEQYF. The rearrangement links TRBV7-9 to TRBJ2-7; no clear D. V was trimmed by 1 base and J by 2 bases, leaving 12 bases between them. CDR3 length: 15 residues. Germline V gene lookup returns CDR1 SEHNR and CDR2 FQNEAQ (reference sequence).

The rearrangement links TRBV12-3 or TRBV12-4 to TRBJ1-6; D unresolved. This CDR3 contains 14 residues. V gave up 4 bases and J gave up 7 bases, with 11 bases separating them. The CDR3 coding sequence is TGTGCCAGCAGTTCCCGACGGGAAAATTCACCCCTCCACTTT. It specifies CASSSRRENSPLHF.

This clonotype was detected a few times. This rearrangement joins TRBV6-5 to TRBJ2-1; possibly TRBD1 for D (5 bases). The germline V and J ends were trimmed by 0 bases and 5 bases, with 11 bases remaining between them. The CDR3 has 15 residues. Germline V lookup: CDR1 MNHEY, CDR2 SVGAGI. In DNA form, the CDR3 reads TGTGCCAGCAGTTACTCAAGTGGGGCGCACAATGAGCAGTTCTTC. Its protein is CASSYSSGAHNEQFF.

This clonotype was counted only a few times. This rearrangement joins TRBV10-3 to TRBJ2-2; D gene unclear. Germline lookup yields CDR1 ENHRY and CDR2 SYGVKD. CDR3 size: 12 residues. V was pared by 4 bases and J by 5 bases, with 5 bases between. Here the CDR3 DNA reads TGTGCCATCAGTGTCAAGACCGGGGAGCTGTTTTTT. It is translated as CAISVKTGELFF.

This clonotype was observed a handful of times. V usage is TRBV20-1 and J usage is TRBJ2-2; 9 bases align to TRBD2. This CDR3 comprises 16 residues. The J segment lost 3 bases and the V segment lost 5 bases, leaving 10 bases of the junction unmatched. Germline loops: CDR1 DFQATT, CDR2 SNEGSKA (reference sequence). CDR3 loop: CSAHPISGGDTGELFF. For the CDR3, the DNA is TGCAGTGCTCATCCCATTAGCGGGGGAGACACCGGGGAGCTGTTTTTT.

This chain connects TRBV4-3 to TRBJ2-3, with 8 positions matching TRBD1. The CDR3 spans 16 residues. V lost 4 bases and J lost 3; bases outside the gene matches: 9. Germline V gene lookup returns CDR1 LGHNA and CDR2 YSLEER. This chain's CDR3 is CASSLGQGRGTDTQYF. The CDR3 DNA sequence: TGCGCCAGCAGCCTAGGACAGGGCCGGGGGACAGATACGCAGTATTTT.

This clonotype was counted ten times or more. This chain uses TRBV6-2 or TRBV6-3 with TRBJ2-1; D unresolved. The CDR3 length is 11 residues. Trimming took 1 base from V and 8 from J, leaving 3 bases between them. Germline lookup yields CDR1 MNHEY and CDR2 SVGEGT. The CDR3 loop reads CASSYLDEQFF. The CDR3 DNA reads TGTGCCAGCAGTTACTTGGATGAGCAGTTCTTC.

In this sample, this clonotype turned up once. This chain uses TRBV7-9 with TRBJ2-1; no reliable D call. Trimming shortened V by 1 base and J by 7 bases, and 14 bases separated the two germline ends. Germline V gene lookup returns CDR1 SEHNR and CDR2 FQNEAQ (reference sequence). This CDR3 has 15 amino acids. CDR3 region: CASSLEKAGRNEQFF. Written as DNA, the CDR3 is TGTGCCAGCAGCTTAGAAAAGGCCGGGCGGAATGAGCAGTTCTTC.

The rearrangement joins TRBV6-2 or TRBV6-3 to TRBJ2-1, with D unclear. The CDR3 covers 16 residues. The germline gives CDR1 MNHEY, CDR2 SVGEGT. V lost 0 bases and J 0 bases, leaving 9 bases between the germline ends. The CDR3 loop is CASSYSEMSSYNEQFF. CDR3 DNA: TGTGCCAGCAGTTACTCGGAAATGAGCTCCTACAATGAGCAGTTCTTC.

Only a few counts were recorded for this clonotype. V usage is TRBV5-1 and J usage is TRBJ2-1; D might be TRBD1 (6 bases). The CDR3 length is 14 residues. The germline V and J ends were trimmed by 6 bases and 5 bases, with 15 bases remaining between them. CDR1 and CDR2 from the germline V gene are SGHRS and YFSETQ. The CDR3, as DNA: TGCGCCAGCAACCAAGGTGGGGGCGACAATGAGCAGTTCTTC. Translation gives CASNQGGGDNEQFF. The full variable domain, completed using reference TRBV5-1 and TRBJ2-1, is KAGVTQTPRYLIKTRGQQVTLSCSPISGHRSVSWYQQTPGQGLQFLFEYFSETQRNKGNFPGRFSGRQFSNSRSEMNVSTLELGDSALYLCASNQGGGDNEQFFGPGTRLTVL.

This clonotype came up a few times. CDR3 DNA: TGTGCCAGCAGCTTCTTGGGGGCGTCTAACTATGGCTACACCTTC. It codes for CASSFLGASNYGYTF. This sequence joins TRBV7-2 and TRBJ1-2, with D possibly TRBD1 on 6 matching bases. The CDR3 has 15 amino acids. Trimming removed 3 bases at V and 0 bases at J, with 11 bases between. CDR1 SGHTA and CDR2 FQGNSA come from the germline V gene.

The chain joins TRBV24-1 to TRBJ2-2; D not certain. The CDR3 covers 18 residues. Germline assignment: CDR1 KGHDR and CDR2 SFDVKD. Deletions cut 8 bases from V and 1 base from J, with 22 bases between. CDR3 bases: TGTGCCACCACCCAAACTTTACACCGGACCTTGAACACCGGGGAGCTGTTTTTT. Translated: CATTQTLHRTLNTGELFF.

V and J are TRBV10-3 and TRBJ2-1; no definite D call. Trimming cost V 3 bases and J 7 bases, with 7 bases left between them. CDR1 and CDR2 from the germline V gene are ENHRY and SYGVKD. The CDR3 is 12 residues long. The CDR3 region is CAISDVGNEQFF. The CDR3 DNA reads TGTGCCATCAGTGATGTTGGAAATGAGCAGTTCTTC.

This clonotype was seen only once. The rearrangement joins TRBV20-1 to TRBJ1-5; a weak D match, TRBD1 (5 bases). Germline lookup yields CDR1 DFQATT and CDR2 SNEGSKA (reference sequence). V lost 6 bases, J lost 7 bases, and 16 bases lay in between. The CDR3 has 13 amino acids. CDR3 sequence: CSASQGLGQPQHF. The CDR3 DNA follows: TGCAGTGCGAGTCAGGGTTTGGGGCAGCCCCAGCATTTT.

This chain links TRBV9 with TRBJ2-7; TRBD2 agrees at 8 bases. CDR3 size: 15 residues. Germline V lookup: CDR1 SGDLS, CDR2 YYNGEE. V trimming: 4 bases; J trimming: 4 bases; junction bases outside the gene matches: 10. CDR3 DNA sequence: TGTGCCAGCAGCCCACTAGCGGACCCCTTTTACGAGCAGTACTTC. Translated: CASSPLADPFYEQYF.

This clonotype was picked up a small number of times. J is TRBJ1-2 and V is TRBV20-1; D unresolved. Germline V CDR1 and CDR2: DFQATT, SNEGSKA (reference sequence). Trimming left V 0 bases short and J 2 bases short, with 7 bases between. The CDR3 is 13 amino acids. The CDR3 region is CSAREGQNYGYTF. The CDR3, as DNA: TGCAGTGCTAGAGAAGGGCAGAACTATGGCTACACCTTC.

The chain joins TRBV20-1 to TRBJ2-5; tentatively, D is TRBD2 (6 bases). Trimming pared 4 bases from V and 2 bases from J, leaving 11 bases between. Germline CDR1 and CDR2: DFQATT and SNEGSKA (reference sequence). The CDR3 is made up of 13 amino acids. CDR3 sequence (DNA): TGCAGTGCTAACTTAGCGGATCAAGAGACCCAGTACTTC. Residues: CSANLADQETQYF.

The table lists this clonotype with a few counts. The chain is built from TRBV11-2 and TRBJ1-1, with D unclear. Trimming left V 7 bases short and J 0 bases short, with 9 bases between. CDR1 is SGHAT, CDR2 FQNNGV, per germline. The CDR3 has 13 residues. This CDR3 is CASTVQMNTEAFF. Here the CDR3 DNA reads TGTGCCAGCACGGTACAGATGAACACTGAAGCTTTCTTT.

The genes are TRBV18 and TRBJ2-7; tentative D call: TRBD1 (7 bases). The CDR3 consists of 14 residues. Germline V CDR1 and CDR2: KGHSH, LQKENI. V was shortened by 5 bases and J by 3 bases, with 14 bases between the two germline ends. The CDR3 region has the DNA TGTGCCAGCTCAAAGACAGGGAGGCTCTACGAGCAGTACTTC. Translation gives CASSKTGRLYEQYF.

This clonotype has only a few counts. J is TRBJ2-3 and V is TRBV4-3, with 9 bases identical to TRBD2. V was clipped by 1 base and J by 2 bases; unmatched bases: 10. The CDR3 totals 18 residues. CDR1 LGHNA and CDR2 YSLEER come from the germline V gene. The CDR3 coding sequence is TGCGCCAGCAGCCAAGGTCCCCCGGCTAGCGGGGTCACAGATACGCAGTATTTT. This sequence encodes CASSQGPPASGVTDTQYF.

This clonotype occurred a few times. This chain uses TRBV15 with TRBJ2-5; no reliable D call. Germline loops: CDR1 LNHNV, CDR2 YYDKDF (reference sequence). The CDR3 sequence is 14 residues long. V was trimmed by 7 bases and J by 1 base, leaving 13 bases between them. The CDR3 here is CATKSGIVQETQYF. In DNA form, the CDR3 reads TGTGCCACCAAGAGTGGTATAGTCCAAGAGACCCAGTACTTC.

This clonotype was seen more than once but under ten times. CDR3 bases: TGTGCCAGCAGTTCACAGGGGGACGGCTACACCTTC. Translating it yields CASSSQGDGYTF. This chain joins TRBV12-3 or TRBV12-4 and TRBJ1-2; TRBD1 aligns across 8 bases. V lost 4 bases and J lost 8; bases outside the gene matches: 3. The CDR3 is made up of 12 amino acids.

The chain is built from TRBV3-1 and TRBJ2-3, with TRBD1 matching over 8 bases. CDR3 length: 18 amino acids. The germline V gene has CDR1 LGHDT and CDR2 YNNKEL (reference sequence). The V segment lost 5 bases and the J segment 6 bases; nucleotides outside the gene matches: 19. The CDR3 region is CASSAKYGQGAFGDTQYF. For the CDR3, the DNA is TGTGCCAGCAGCGCTAAATACGGACAGGGAGCATTTGGGGATACGCAGTATTTT.